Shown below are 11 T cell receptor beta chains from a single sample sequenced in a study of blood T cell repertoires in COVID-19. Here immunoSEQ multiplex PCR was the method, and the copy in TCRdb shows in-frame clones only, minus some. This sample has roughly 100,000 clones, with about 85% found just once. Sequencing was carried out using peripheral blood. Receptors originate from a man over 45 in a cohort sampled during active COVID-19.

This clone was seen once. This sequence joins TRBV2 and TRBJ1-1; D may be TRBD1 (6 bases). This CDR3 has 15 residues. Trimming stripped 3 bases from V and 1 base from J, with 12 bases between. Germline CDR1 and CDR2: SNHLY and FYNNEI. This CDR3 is CASSDRRRGNTEAFF. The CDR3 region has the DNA TGTGCCAGCAGTGATCGGCGCAGGGGGAACACTGAAGCTTTCTTT.

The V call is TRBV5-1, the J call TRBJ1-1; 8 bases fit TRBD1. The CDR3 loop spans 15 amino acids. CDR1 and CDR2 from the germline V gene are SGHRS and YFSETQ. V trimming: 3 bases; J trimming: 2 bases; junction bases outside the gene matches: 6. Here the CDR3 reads CASSSGQGSNTEAFF. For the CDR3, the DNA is TGCGCCAGCAGCTCTGGACAGGGTTCTAACACTGAAGCTTTCTTT.

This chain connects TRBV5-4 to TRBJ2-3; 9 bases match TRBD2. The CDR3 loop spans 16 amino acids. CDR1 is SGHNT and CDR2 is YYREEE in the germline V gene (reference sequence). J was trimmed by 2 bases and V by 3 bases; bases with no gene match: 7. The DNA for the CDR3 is TGTGCCAGCAGCTCGGGCGGGGGGGCCCCCACAGATACGCAGTATTTT. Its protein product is CASSSGGGAPTDTQYF.

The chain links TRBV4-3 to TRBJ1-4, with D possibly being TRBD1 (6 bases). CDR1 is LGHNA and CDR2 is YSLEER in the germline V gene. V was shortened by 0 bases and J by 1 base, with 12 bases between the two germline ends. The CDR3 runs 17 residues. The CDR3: CASSQDQTGRTNEKLFF. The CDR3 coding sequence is TGCGCCAGCAGCCAAGACCAGACAGGAAGAACTAATGAAAAACTGTTTTTT.

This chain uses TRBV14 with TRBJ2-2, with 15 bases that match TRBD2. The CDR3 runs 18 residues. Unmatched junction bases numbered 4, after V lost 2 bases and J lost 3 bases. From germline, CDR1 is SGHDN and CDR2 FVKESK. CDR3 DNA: TGTGCCAGCAGCCAACCGGGACTAGCGGGGGGACACACCGGGGAGCTGTTTTTT. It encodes CASSQPGLAGGHTGELFF.

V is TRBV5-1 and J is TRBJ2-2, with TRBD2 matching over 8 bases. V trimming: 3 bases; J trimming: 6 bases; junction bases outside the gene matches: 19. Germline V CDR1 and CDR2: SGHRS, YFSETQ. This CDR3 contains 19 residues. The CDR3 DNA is TGCGCCAGCAGCTCCCGGGAGGGTCACCGGATGTGGGGTTCCGGGGAGCTGTTTTTT. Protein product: CASSSREGHRMWGSGELFF. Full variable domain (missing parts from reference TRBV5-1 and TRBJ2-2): KAGVTQTPRYLIKTRGQQVTLSCSPISGHRSVSWYQQTPGQGLQFLFEYFSETQRNKGNFPGRFSGRQFSNSRSEMNVSTLELGDSALYLCASSSREGHRMWGSGELFFGEGSRLTVL.

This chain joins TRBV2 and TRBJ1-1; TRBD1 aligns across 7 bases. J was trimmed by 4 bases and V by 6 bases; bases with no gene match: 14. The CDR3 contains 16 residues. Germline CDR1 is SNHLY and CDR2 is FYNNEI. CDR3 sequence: CASSLKGGAFTTEAFF. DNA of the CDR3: TGTGCCAGCAGCCTTAAAGGGGGCGCCTTTACCACTGAAGCTTTCTTT.

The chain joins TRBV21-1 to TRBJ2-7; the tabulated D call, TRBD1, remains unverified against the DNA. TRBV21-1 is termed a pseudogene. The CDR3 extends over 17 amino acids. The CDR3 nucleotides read TGTGCCAGCAGCAAAGGGCCCCAGGACAGGGCTACCTACGAGCAGTACTTC. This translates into CASSKGPQDRATYEQYF.

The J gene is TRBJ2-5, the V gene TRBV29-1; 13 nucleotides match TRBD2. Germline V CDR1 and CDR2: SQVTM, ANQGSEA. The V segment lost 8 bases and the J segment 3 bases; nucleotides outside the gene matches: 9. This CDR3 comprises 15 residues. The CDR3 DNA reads TGCAGCCAGCGACTAGCGGGGGGTGATAAAGAGACCCAGTACTTC. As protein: CSQRLAGGDKETQYF.

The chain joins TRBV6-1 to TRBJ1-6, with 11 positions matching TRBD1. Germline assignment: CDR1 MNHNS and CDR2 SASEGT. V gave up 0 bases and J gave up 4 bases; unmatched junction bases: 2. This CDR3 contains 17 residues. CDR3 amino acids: CASSEAGTGGYNSPLHF. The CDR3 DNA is TGTGCCAGCAGTGAAGCTGGGACAGGGGGTTATAATTCACCCCTCCACTTT.

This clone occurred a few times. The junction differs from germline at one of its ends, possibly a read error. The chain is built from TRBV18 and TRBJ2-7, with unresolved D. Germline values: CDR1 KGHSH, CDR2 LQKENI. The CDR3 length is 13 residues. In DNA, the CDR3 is TGTGCCAGCTCAACACCCGCGAACTACGAGCAGTACTTC. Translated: CASSTPANYEQYF.